The 9 T cell receptor beta chains below all came from one sample that was sequenced in a study of control samples from healthy donors and cancer patients (dated by TCRdb to 2020 to 2021). Libraries came from the immunoSEQ multiplex PCR assay. The table was pulled from immuneACCESS by TCRdb, which kept in-frame rearrangements only. Such tables lose some clones; where checked, under half of the loss comes from unresolved V genes, and the rest has no known cause. For this sample the table gives around 20,000 clones, of which more than 70% were detected only once. Jointly, the top ten make up over 35% of the sample. Sequencing was performed on PBMCs. These receptors were collected from a man aged 60 to 75 with head and neck cancer.

The V call is TRBV2, the J call TRBJ2-5; no definite D call. The V and J ends lost 8 bases and 5 bases respectively, with 12 bases between them. The CDR3 spans 12 residues. Germline-derived CDR1 and CDR2 are SNHLY and FYNNEI. The CDR3, as DNA: TGTGCCAGCGCCATGGGTGGGGAGACCCAGTACTTC. Translating gives CASAMGGETQYF.

The rearrangement uses TRBV10-2 and TRBJ1-2, with D maybe TRBD1 (6 bases). The CDR3 extends over 15 amino acids. Germline CDR1 and CDR2: WSHSY and SAAADI. Trimming left V 6 bases short and J 3 bases short, with 17 bases between. The DNA for the CDR3 is TGCGCCAGCAGCCCGACACAGGGCGTCGACTATGGCTACACCTTC. Its protein is CASSPTQGVDYGYTF.

The V call is TRBV2, the J call TRBJ2-1; 7 bases fit TRBD2. V gave up 4 bases and J gave up 0 bases; unmatched junction bases: 9. The germline gives CDR1 SNHLY, CDR2 FYNNEI. This CDR3 contains 17 residues. Written as DNA, the CDR3 is TGTGCCAGCAGTGGCTCTCTGCTAGCGGACTCCTACAATGAGCAGTTCTTC. This gives the protein CASSGSLLADSYNEQFF. Complete variable domain (other parts from reference TRBV2 and TRBJ2-1): EPEVTQTPSHQVTQMGQEVILRCVPISNHLYFYWYRQILGQKVEFLVSFYNNEISEKSEIFDDQFSVERPDGSNFTLKIRSTKLEDSAMYFCASSGSLLADSYNEQFFGPGTRLTVL.

The chain links TRBV11-1 to TRBJ1-6, with D tentatively TRBD1 (5 bases). The germline V gene encodes CDR1 SGHAT and CDR2 FQDESV (reference sequence). Trimming cost V 4 bases and J 10 bases, with 11 bases left between them. The CDR3 is made up of 13 amino acids. This CDR3 is CASSYGAPSPLHF. CDR3 bases: TGTGCCAGCAGCTATGGGGCTCCCTCACCCCTCCACTTT. The complete variable domain, with remaining parts taken from reference TRBV11-1 and TRBJ1-6, reads EAEVAQSPRYKITEKSQAVAFWCDPISGHATLYWYRQILGQGPELLVQFQDESVVDDSQLPKDRFSAERLKGVDSTLKIQPAELGDSAMYLCASSYGAPSPLHFGNGTRLTVT.

The chain combines TRBV5-1 with TRBJ2-6, with D tentatively TRBD2 (6 bases). The germline gives CDR1 SGHRS, CDR2 YFSETQ. The CDR3 contains 15 residues. V gave up 3 bases and J gave up 3 bases, with 10 bases separating them. The chain's CDR3 is CASSSQGLGANVLTF. CDR3 sequence (DNA): TGCGCCAGCAGCTCCCAGGGACTTGGGGCCAACGTCCTGACTTTC.

DNA of the CDR3: TGTGCCAGTGCCCGGGGAGAAGCTTTCTTT. It specifies CASARGEAFF. The V call is TRBV19, the J call TRBJ1-1; no clear D gene. V was clipped by 8 bases and J by 8 bases, with 9 bases between them. Looked up from germline, CDR1 is LNHDA and CDR2 is SQIVND (reference sequence). This CDR3 has 10 amino acids.

The rearrangement joins TRBV5-1 to TRBJ2-3, with 9 bases lining up with TRBD2. The CDR3 has 18 amino acids. J gave up 3 bases and V 0 bases, and 11 bases lay outside the gene matches. The germline V gene has CDR1 SGHRS and CDR2 YFSETQ. DNA for the CDR3: TGCGCCAGCAGCTTGGCCGTTAGCGGGAGCTACGGGACAGATACGCAGTATTTT. The encoded protein is CASSLAVSGSYGTDTQYF.

This clone was observed a few times. The chain recombines TRBV27 with TRBJ1-1; a weak D match, TRBD1 (5 bases). Trimming shortened V by 4 bases and J by 0 bases, and 9 bases separated the two germline ends. Germline V gene lookup returns CDR1 MNHEY and CDR2 SMNVEV (reference sequence). CDR3 length: 14 amino acids. The CDR3 DNA reads as TGTGCCAGCAGTTCGACAGCCATGAACACTGAAGCTTTCTTT. It specifies CASSSTAMNTEAFF.

The rearrangement links TRBV27 to TRBJ1-4; D call uncertain. Trimming shortened V by 0 bases and J by 5 bases, and 13 bases separated the two germline ends. CDR1 is MNHEY and CDR2 is SMNVEV in the germline V gene (reference sequence). The CDR3 runs 16 residues. The CDR3 sequence is CASSLSGRLLNEKLFF. The CDR3 DNA is TGTGCCAGCAGTTTATCGGGTCGGCTCCTGAATGAAAAACTGTTTTTT.